The clone carrying this T cell receptor beta chain showed up many times. No antigen is known for it. One entry per CDR3 protein results from TCRdb running MiXCR on the 5' RACE reads. The sample consists of approximately 350,000 distinct CDR3 sequences, roughly 22% of them appearing once. These data originate in a study of CD8 T cells in ankylosing spondylitis. Whole-study results and caveats: Prior work had noted some motif variants in reactive arthritis blood and synovial fluid.

The ends lost 0 bases at V and 2 bases at J; junction bases unmatched: 7. Germline assignment: CDR1 SGHVS and CDR2 FNYEAQ. The CDR3 length is 18 residues. Sequencing was performed on blood, either unsorted or a sorted T cell fraction (not recorded which). This chain joins TRBV7-6 and TRBJ1-4, with 9 bases aligning to TRBD1. The sequence came from a male donor with ankylosing spondylitis or in good health (not recorded which). The CDR3 loop reads CASSLASRQGGTNEKLFF. The CDR3, as DNA: TGTGCCAGCAGCTTAGCGAGTCGACAGGGGGGGACTAATGAAAAACTGTTTTTT.